This is a list of T cell receptor beta chains from one sample in a study of response to subunit inactivated influenza vaccine. A single record per CDR3 protein comes from TCRdb applying MiXCR to the RT-PCR reads. The sample shows roughly 700,000 distinct CDR3 sequences, about 15% of them seen only once. The starting material was PBMCs from blood, obtained 14 to 15 days before vaccination. These receptors came from a man between 50 and 59 years old who received an inactivated influenza vaccine. The CDR3 runs from the conserved cysteine through the conserved F or W. A D gene is named only where the DNA matches it firmly. Only part of the rows carry a size: once, few, many, or a class if the clone is expanded.

v_gene	abundance	d_gene	j_gene	CDR3aa	CDR3nt
TRBV4-3	few	NA	TRBJ1-3	CASSQENSSGNTIYF	TGCGCCAGCAGCCAAGAAAACAGCTCTGGAAACACCATATATTTT
TRBV4-3	NA	TRBD2	TRBJ2-3	CASSRTGLANTDTQYF	TGCGCCAGCAGCCGAACGGGACTAGCGAACACAGATACGCAGTATTTT
TRBV27	NA	NA	TRBJ1-4	CASSPDPTVNEKLFF	TGTGCCAGCAGTCCAGACCCGACAGTAAATGAAAAACTGTTTTTT
TRBV5-5	many	NA	TRBJ1-5	CASSLFGSNQPQHF	TGTGCCAGCAGCTTGTTTGGGAGCAATCAGCCCCAGCATTTT
TRBV4-1	NA	NA	TRBJ1-5	CASSQIGGRNNQPQHF	TGCGCCAGCAGCCAAATTGGGGGAAGGAACAATCAGCCCCAGCATTTT
TRBV3-1	NA	TRBD2	TRBJ2-3	CAISPLAGGLLGTDTQYF	TGTGCCATCAGCCCACTAGCGGGAGGCCTTCTCGGCACAGATACGCAGTATTTT
TRBV18	NA	NA	TRBJ2-1	CASSPTGNPYNEQFF	TGTGCCAGCTCGCCAACAGGGAATCCCTACAATGAGCAGTTCTTC
TRBV5-1	few	NA	TRBJ2-1	CASTKQGLGEQFF	TGCGCCTCCACAAAGCAGGGGTTGGGTGAGCAGTTCTTC
TRBV7-9	few	NA	TRBJ2-3	CASSHEVFGSTDTQYF	TGTGCCAGCAGCCATGAAGTTTTCGGTTCCACAGATACGCAGTATTTT
TRBV12-3/TRBV12-4	few	NA	TRBJ1-5	CASSLEGTPRVPQHF	TGTGCCAGCAGTTTAGAGGGGACACCCCGGGTGCCCCAGCATTTT
TRBV2	NA	TRBD1	TRBJ1-1	CASSRDRGGTEAFF	TGTGCCAGCAGCCGGGACAGGGGTGGCACTGAAGCTTTCTTT
TRBV12-3/TRBV12-4	NA	NA	TRBJ1-4	CASSLGQPQLFF	TGTGCCAGCAGTTTGGGGCAACCTCAACTGTTTTTT
TRBV5-1	NA	TRBD1	TRBJ2-1	CASSDWDRGLDEQFF	TGCGCCAGCAGCGATTGGGACAGGGGGCTCGATGAGCAGTTCTTC
TRBV7-9	few	NA	TRBJ1-5	CASSPGGSLSNQPQHF	TGTGCCAGCAGCCCGGGTGGCAGCCTTAGCAATCAGCCCCAGCATTTT
TRBV6-2/TRBV6-3	few	NA	TRBJ1-5	CASNGIGNQPQHF	TGTGCCAGCAATGGTATTGGCAATCAGCCCCAGCATTTT
TRBV30	NA	NA	TRBJ1-1	CAWSVGRGAEAFF	TGTGCCTGGAGTGTTGGCAGGGGCGCTGAAGCTTTCTTT
TRBV20-1	few	NA	TRBJ1-1	CSAREGSRGNTEAFF	TGCAGTGCTAGAGAGGGTTCCCGGGGGAACACTGAAGCTTTCTTT
TRBV20-1	few	NA	TRBJ2-6	CSASRPGSGANVLTF	TGCAGTGCTAGCCGACCGGGCTCTGGGGCCAACGTCCTGACTTTC
TRBV28	NA	NA	TRBJ1-5	CPTYRGRYSNQPQHF	TGTCCCACCTACCGAGGGAGATATAGCAATCAGCCCCAGCATTTT
TRBV20-1	few	TRBD2	TRBJ2-1	CSARGSSGKAEQFF	TGCAGTGCTAGAGGTTCTAGCGGGAAAGCTGAGCAGTTCTTC
TRBV6-2/TRBV6-3	NA	NA	TRBJ1-1	CASSYPSGRASNTEAFF	TGTGCCAGCAGTTATCCCTCGGGACGGGCTTCGAACACTGAAGCTTTCTTT
TRBV6-2/TRBV6-3	few	NA	TRBJ1-4	CASSPFATNEKLFF	TGTGCCAGCAGTCCATTTGCAACTAATGAAAAACTGTTTTTT
TRBV6-2/TRBV6-3	few	TRBD2	TRBJ2-2	CASSTPGTSGMNTGELFF	TGTGCCAGCAGTACTCCCGGGACTAGCGGGATGAACACCGGGGAGCTGTTTTTT
TRBV5-1	few	NA	TRBJ2-3	CASSLWGSGISTDTQYF	TGCGCCAGCAGCTTGTGGGGTAGCGGCATCAGCACAGATACGCAGTATTTT
TRBV5-1	few	NA	TRBJ2-5	CASGRDSQGGTQYF	TGCGCCAGCGGCCGGGACAGCCAGGGAGGGACCCAGTACTTC
TRBV27	many	NA	TRBJ1-1	CASSFNGNTEAFF	TGTGCCAGCAGTTTTAACGGGAACACTGAAGCTTTCTTT
TRBV5-1	few	TRBD1	TRBJ2-7	CASSSTAGTGPYEQYF	TGCGCCAGCAGCTCAACCGCCGGGACAGGCCCCTACGAGCAGTACTTC
TRBV12-3/TRBV12-4	NA	TRBD1	TRBJ2-1	CASSPLARTGGPYNEQFF	TGTGCCAGCAGTCCGCTTGCCCGGACAGGGGGCCCGTACAATGAGCAGTTCTTC
TRBV6-1	NA	NA	TRBJ2-2	CASGPHPGTNTGELFF	TGTGCCAGCGGGCCCCACCCGGGGACAAACACCGGGGAGCTGTTTTTT
TRBV27	NA	TRBD2	TRBJ2-1	CASSLVTSLSGEQFF	TGTGCCAGCAGTTTAGTGACTAGCTTGAGTGGTGAGCAGTTCTTC
TRBV6-2/TRBV6-3	NA	NA	TRBJ2-4	CASSPTDDLFFVGKNIQYF	TGTGCCAGCAGCCCGACAGACGACCTATTTTTCGTAGGCAAAAACATTCAGTACTTC
TRBV15	NA	NA	TRBJ2-1	CATSSAGNEQFF	TGTGCCACCAGCAGTGCGGGGAATGAGCAGTTCTTC
TRBV4-1	few	NA	TRBJ1-5	CASSQGRQRGSNQPQHF	TGCGCCAGCAGCCAAGGTCGCCAGCGTGGAAGCAATCAGCCCCAGCATTTT
TRBV20-1	few	NA	TRBJ1-6	CSATLPGQGRNSPLHF	TGCAGTGCCACCCTACCTGGGCAGGGGCGAAATTCACCCCTCCACTTT
TRBV7-9	NA	NA	TRBJ2-7	CASSQSDWRNEQYF	TGTGCCAGCAGTCAAAGTGATTGGCGGAACGAGCAGTACTTC
TRBV29-1	many	NA	TRBJ2-5	CSVDPGRRQETQYF	TGCAGCGTTGATCCAGGGCGTAGGCAAGAGACCCAGTACTTC
TRBV4-3	NA	TRBD1	TRBJ2-7	CASSQDRSTGAYEQYF	TGCGCCAGCAGCCAAGATCGCTCGACAGGGGCCTACGAGCAGTACTTC
TRBV11-1	NA	TRBD1	TRBJ2-7	CASSFRDRDYEQYF	TGTGCCAGCAGCTTCCGGGACAGGGACTACGAGCAGTACTTC
TRBV20-1	many	TRBD1	TRBJ1-5	CSASTGRQPQHF	TGCAGTGCTTCGACAGGGAGGCAGCCCCAGCATTTT
TRBV6-1	few	NA	TRBJ2-5	CASSKTRGETQYF	TGTGCCAGCAGTAAGACACGAGGCGAGACCCAGTACTTC
TRBV6-2/TRBV6-3	few	TRBD2	TRBJ2-7	CASRMGLAGRYEQYF	TGTGCCAGCAGGATGGGACTAGCGGGAAGGTACGAGCAGTACTTC
TRBV27	many	NA	TRBJ2-7	CASRDLRGEQYF	TGTGCCAGCCGGGACCTCCGGGGTGAGCAGTACTTC
TRBV5-1	few	NA	TRBJ1-1	CASSSLNGDEAFF	TGCGCCAGCAGCTCTCTTAATGGTGATGAAGCTTTCTTT
TRBV27	few	NA	TRBJ1-6	CASGSGETYRTNNSPLHF	TGTGCCAGCGGTTCGGGGGAGACCTATCGCACCAATAATTCACCCCTCCACTTT
TRBV28	NA	TRBD2	TRBJ2-5	CASNPGLAGVETQYF	TGTGCCAGCAACCCGGGACTAGCGGGAGTAGAGACCCAGTACTTC
TRBV7-2	few	NA	TRBJ2-7	CASSRRTPVEQYF	TGTGCCAGCAGTCGAAGGACCCCGGTCGAGCAGTACTTC
TRBV20-1	few	NA	TRBJ2-4	CSARPANRENIQYF	TGCAGTGCTAGACCGGCAAACAGGGAAAACATTCAGTACTTC
TRBV7-9	few	TRBD2	TRBJ2-1	CASSRLAGGAYNEQFF	TGTGCCAGCAGTCGGCTTGCGGGGGGTGCCTACAATGAGCAGTTCTTC